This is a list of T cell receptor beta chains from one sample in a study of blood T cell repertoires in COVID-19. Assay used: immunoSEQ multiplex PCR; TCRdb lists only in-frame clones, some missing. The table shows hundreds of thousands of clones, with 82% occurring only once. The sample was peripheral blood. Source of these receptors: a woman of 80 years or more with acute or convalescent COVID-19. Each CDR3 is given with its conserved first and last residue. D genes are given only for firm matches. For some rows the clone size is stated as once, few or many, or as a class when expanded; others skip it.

CDR3 DNA: TGTGCCAGCAGTCCCGGGACAGTCATCTATGGCTACACCTTC
CDR3 protein: CASSPGTVIYGYTF
D gene: TRBD1
clone size: -
V gene: TRBV6-5
J gene: TRBJ1-2

CDR3 DNA: TGTGCCAGCAGCAGCGACAGGGGGTCAGATACGCAGTATTTT
CDR3 protein: CASSSDRGSDTQYF
D gene: TRBD1
clone size: -
V gene: TRBV7-9
J gene: TRBJ2-3

CDR3 DNA: TGCGCCAGCAGCAGCGGACAGCATAACTATGGCTACACCTTC
CDR3 protein: CASSSGQHNYGYTF
D gene: -
clone size: -
V gene: TRBV5-1
J gene: TRBJ1-2

CDR3 DNA: TGTGCCAGCAGCTTGGAACTAGCGGGGGAGAACACCGGGGAGCTGTTTTTT
CDR3 protein: CASSLELAGENTGELFF
D gene: TRBD2
clone size: few
V gene: TRBV5-5
J gene: TRBJ2-2

CDR3 DNA: TGTGCTAGCAGCCCGTACCCCCCTCCGGGGTACAATGAGCAGTTCTTC
CDR3 protein: CASSPYPPPGYNEQFF
D gene: -
clone size: -
V gene: TRBV7-7
J gene: TRBJ2-1

CDR3 DNA: TGCGCCAGCAGTCACGACGGGGATACGCAGTATTTT
CDR3 protein: CASSHDGDTQYF
D gene: -
clone size: -
V gene: TRBV5-1
J gene: TRBJ2-3

CDR3 DNA: TGTGCCATCAGTGAGTCCTTGGACACCAATGGCTACACCTTC
CDR3 protein: CAISESLDTNGYTF
D gene: -
clone size: few
V gene: TRBV10-3
J gene: TRBJ1-2

CDR3 DNA: TGTGCCAGCAGTAGGGGGCTGGGTGAAAAACTGTTTTTT
CDR3 protein: CASSRGLGEKLFF
D gene: TRBD1
clone size: -
V gene: TRBV6-5
J gene: TRBJ1-4

CDR3 DNA: TGTGCCAGCAGCTTCGACAGCCGGCGCGAGCAGTACTTC
CDR3 protein: CASSFDSRREQYF
D gene: -
clone size: -
V gene: TRBV5-5
J gene: TRBJ2-7

CDR3 DNA: TGTGCCAGCAGTGAATTGGGTAGGGGAAAGGGCAATCAGCCCCAGCATTTT
CDR3 protein: CASSELGRGKGNQPQHF
D gene: -
clone size: once
V gene: TRBV6-1
J gene: TRBJ1-5

CDR3 DNA: TGTGCCAGCAGCTCTGGACAGATCTACACCTTC
CDR3 protein: CASSSGQIYTF
D gene: -
clone size: once
V gene: TRBV11-2
J gene: TRBJ1-2

CDR3 DNA: TGTGCCAGCAGTTACGGGGGACAGCTCGGTGGCTACACCTTC
CDR3 protein: CASSYGGQLGGYTF
D gene: TRBD1
clone size: -
V gene: TRBV6-5
J gene: TRBJ1-2

CDR3 DNA: TGTGCCAGCAGGCCCCCGGGGGAGGGGAACACTGAAGCTTTCTTT
CDR3 protein: CASRPPGEGNTEAFF
D gene: -
clone size: once
V gene: TRBV6-6
J gene: TRBJ1-1

CDR3 DNA: TGTGCTAGTTCCGCAGGGAACCAGCCCCAGCATTTT
CDR3 protein: CASSAGNQPQHF
D gene: -
clone size: few
V gene: TRBV12-5
J gene: TRBJ1-5

CDR3 DNA: TGTGCCAGCAGCCGGCGCCTTGCGGGGAAGAACACCGGGGAGCTGTTTTTT
CDR3 protein: CASSRRLAGKNTGELFF
D gene: -
clone size: -
V gene: TRBV14
J gene: TRBJ2-2

CDR3 DNA: TGTGCCAGCAGTTACAGGGAGGGGTATGGCTACACCTTC
CDR3 protein: CASSYREGYGYTF
D gene: -
clone size: -
V gene: TRBV12-3/TRBV12-4
J gene: TRBJ1-2

CDR3 DNA: TGCGCCAGCAGCTCGACAGGGGGTGCAATGAGTGAGCAGTTCTTC
CDR3 protein: CASSSTGGAMSEQFF
D gene: TRBD1
clone size: -
V gene: TRBV5-1
J gene: TRBJ2-1

CDR3 DNA: TGCGCCAGCAGCCAAGATTACGGACTAGCGGGAGCGAATGAGCAGTTCTTC
CDR3 protein: CASSQDYGLAGANEQFF
D gene: TRBD2
clone size: -
V gene: TRBV4-3
J gene: TRBJ2-1

CDR3 DNA: TGTGCCAGCAGCCAGGGCGGGGTAGCGGGAGGATACAATGAGCAGTTCTTC
CDR3 protein: CASSQGGVAGGYNEQFF
D gene: TRBD2
clone size: -
V gene: TRBV4-2
J gene: TRBJ2-1

CDR3 DNA: TGTGCCAGCAGCTTAGGCGCCTCTAGGAATTCACCCCTCCACTTT
CDR3 protein: CASSLGASRNSPLHF
D gene: -
clone size: -
V gene: TRBV11-2
J gene: TRBJ1-6

CDR3 DNA: TGCAGCGTTGAACAGAGGACAGCGGACAATGAGCAGTTCTTC
CDR3 protein: CSVEQRTADNEQFF
D gene: -
clone size: -
V gene: TRBV29-1
J gene: TRBJ2-1

CDR3 DNA: TGTGCCAGCAGCCCCCTTTGGGGAGGAGTATCTGGAAACACCATATATTTT
CDR3 protein: CASSPLWGGVSGNTIYF
D gene: -
clone size: -
V gene: TRBV7-2
J gene: TRBJ1-3

CDR3 DNA: TGTGCCAGCAGCTTAAACCCAGGGGTCACCTACGAGCAGTACTTC
CDR3 protein: CASSLNPGVTYEQYF
D gene: -
clone size: -
V gene: TRBV7-2
J gene: TRBJ2-7

CDR3 DNA: TGTGCCAGCACACTAGCGGGAGGGCCCTCACGCGAGCAGTACTTC
CDR3 protein: CASTLAGGPSREQYF
D gene: TRBD2
clone size: once
V gene: TRBV6-5
J gene: TRBJ2-7

CDR3 DNA: TGTGCCAGCAGCTTACAGGGGCTGGACTATGGCTACACCTTC
CDR3 protein: CASSLQGLDYGYTF
D gene: -
clone size: -
V gene: TRBV7-2
J gene: TRBJ1-2

CDR3 DNA: TGCGCCAGCGAGCTTAGAAACACCATATATTTT
CDR3 protein: CASELRNTIYF
D gene: -
clone size: -
V gene: TRBV10-1
J gene: TRBJ1-3

CDR3 DNA: TGCAGCGTGAACAGGGTGGGAAGGATCGAGCAGTTCTTC
CDR3 protein: CSVNRVGRIEQFF
D gene: -
clone size: few
V gene: TRBV29-1
J gene: TRBJ2-1

CDR3 DNA: TGCGCCAGCAGCCAGACAGGGTTGGGGATCAATCAGCCCCAGCATTTT
CDR3 protein: CASSQTGLGINQPQHF
D gene: TRBD1
clone size: -
V gene: TRBV4-1
J gene: TRBJ1-5

CDR3 DNA: TGCGCCAGCAGCCTCTCAGCGGACACCGGGGAGCTGTTTTTT
CDR3 protein: CASSLSADTGELFF
D gene: -
clone size: -
V gene: TRBV5-1
J gene: TRBJ2-2

CDR3 DNA: TGTGCCAGCTCACCCGACAGGGAGAACACTGAAGCTTTCTTT
CDR3 protein: CASSPDRENTEAFF
D gene: TRBD1
clone size: few
V gene: TRBV18
J gene: TRBJ1-1

CDR3 DNA: TGCGCCAGCAGCTTTGACAGGCCCACTGAAGCTTTCTTT
CDR3 protein: CASSFDRPTEAFF
D gene: -
clone size: -
V gene: TRBV5-1
J gene: TRBJ1-1

CDR3 DNA: TGTGCCAGCAGCCAAGTAGGAGCGGGAGTGGTCGGGGAGCTGTTTTTT
CDR3 protein: CASSQVGAGVVGELFF
D gene: TRBD2
clone size: -
V gene: TRBV3-1/TRBV3-2
J gene: TRBJ2-2

CDR3 DNA: TGTGCCAGCAGCTTACAGGGTCTTCAAGAGACCCAGTACTTC
CDR3 protein: CASSLQGLQETQYF
D gene: -
clone size: -
V gene: TRBV5-6
J gene: TRBJ2-5

CDR3 DNA: TGTGCCAGCAGCTCGACAGGGGGCAAGAACACTGAAGCTTTCTTT
CDR3 protein: CASSSTGGKNTEAFF
D gene: TRBD1
clone size: -
V gene: TRBV7-2
J gene: TRBJ1-1

CDR3 DNA: TGTGCCAGCAGTTACTCGATGACAGGAGGCGTCGGCGAGCAGTACTTC
CDR3 protein: CASSYSMTGGVGEQYF
D gene: -
clone size: -
V gene: TRBV6-2/TRBV6-3
J gene: TRBJ2-7

CDR3 DNA: TGCGCCAGCGGGACAGCGCCCACAGATACGCAGTATTTT
CDR3 protein: CASGTAPTDTQYF
D gene: TRBD1
clone size: -
V gene: TRBV4-1
J gene: TRBJ2-3